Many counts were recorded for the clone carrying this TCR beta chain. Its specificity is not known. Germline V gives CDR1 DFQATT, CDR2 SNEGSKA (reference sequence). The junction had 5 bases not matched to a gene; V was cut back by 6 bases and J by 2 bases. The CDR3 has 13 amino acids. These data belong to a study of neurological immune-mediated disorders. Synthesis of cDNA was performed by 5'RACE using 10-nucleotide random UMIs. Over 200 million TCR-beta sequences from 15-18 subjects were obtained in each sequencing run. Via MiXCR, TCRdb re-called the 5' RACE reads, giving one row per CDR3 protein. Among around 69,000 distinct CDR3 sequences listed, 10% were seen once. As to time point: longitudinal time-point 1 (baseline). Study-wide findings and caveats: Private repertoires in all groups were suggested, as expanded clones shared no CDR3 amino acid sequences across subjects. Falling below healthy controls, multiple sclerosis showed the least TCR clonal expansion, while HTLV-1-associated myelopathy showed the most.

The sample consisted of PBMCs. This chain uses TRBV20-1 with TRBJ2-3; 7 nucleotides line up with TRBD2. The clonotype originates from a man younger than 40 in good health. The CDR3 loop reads CSAEAGFTDTQYF. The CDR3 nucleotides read TGCAGTGCAGAAGCGGGGTTCACAGATACGCAGTATTTT.